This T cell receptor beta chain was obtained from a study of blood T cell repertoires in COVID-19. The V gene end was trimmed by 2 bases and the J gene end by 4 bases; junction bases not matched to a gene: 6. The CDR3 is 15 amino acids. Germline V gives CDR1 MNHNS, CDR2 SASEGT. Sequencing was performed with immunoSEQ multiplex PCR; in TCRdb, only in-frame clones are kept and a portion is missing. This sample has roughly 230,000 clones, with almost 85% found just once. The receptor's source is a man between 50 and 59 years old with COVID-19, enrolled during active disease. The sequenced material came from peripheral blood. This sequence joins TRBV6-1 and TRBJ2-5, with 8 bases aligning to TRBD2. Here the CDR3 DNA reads TGTGCCAGCAGTGAATTGGCGGGGGGTATAGAGACCCAGTACTTC. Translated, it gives CASSELAGGIETQYF.